Sequencing of this T cell receptor (beta chain) was carried out in a study of OX40 agonist ivuxolimab in advanced cancers. This clone has a single count. No antigen is known for it. In the same sample, other DNA sequences code for this CDR3. The CDR3 covers 11 residues. V lost 0 bases and J 6 bases, leaving 5 bases between the germline ends. The germline V gene encodes CDR1 DFQATT and CDR2 SNEGSKA (reference sequence). TCRdb keeps only in-frame clones here, not all; method: immunoSEQ multiplex PCR. The table has more than 65,000 clones, about 87% seen once. Overall study findings and caveats: Part of the nonresponder group also had normalized T-cell clonal expansion that was low.

The material was CD4+ or CD8+ T cells sorted from blood, obtained in a trial of the OX40 agonist ivuxolimab. The chain combines TRBV20-1 with TRBJ1-2; unclear D gene. The receptor's source is an adult with an advanced solid tumor such as melanoma, head and neck, liver or kidney cancer. CDR3 DNA: TGCAGTGCTAGAGATAGGGATGGCTACACCTTC. Amino acids: CSARDRDGYTF.